This TCR beta chain was identified during a study of CXCR3-negative and CXCR3-positive naive CD8 T cells. Remarks on this clonotype: What it recognizes is unknown.

UMI labels and 5' RACE were used to prepare the TRB cDNA libraries. From the 5' RACE reads, TCRdb lists one entry per CDR3 protein and no DNA. The table lists about 82,000 distinct CDR3 sequences. Triplicate sorts, over 250,000 cells apiece, were made for each CD8+ T cell subset. Broader study findings: Similar TRBV-TRBJ gene usage was seen in naive CXCR3-negative and CXCR3-positive cells, but not in memory cells.

Germline CDR1 and CDR2: MRHNA and SNTAGT. CDR3 length: 15 residues. The receptor's source is a human donor in good health. Some clones in this sample may be carry-over from other donors' samples. The sample consisted of naive CXCR3- CD8+ T cells from blood. Specified subset: CD45RO-CCR7+CD27+CD95- naive CD8+ T cells lacking CXCR3 (TNR3-). The chain links TRBV6-4 to TRBJ2-1; without DNA, the TCRdb call of TRBD2 cannot be checked. The CDR3 region is CASSDRSGGSNEQFF.